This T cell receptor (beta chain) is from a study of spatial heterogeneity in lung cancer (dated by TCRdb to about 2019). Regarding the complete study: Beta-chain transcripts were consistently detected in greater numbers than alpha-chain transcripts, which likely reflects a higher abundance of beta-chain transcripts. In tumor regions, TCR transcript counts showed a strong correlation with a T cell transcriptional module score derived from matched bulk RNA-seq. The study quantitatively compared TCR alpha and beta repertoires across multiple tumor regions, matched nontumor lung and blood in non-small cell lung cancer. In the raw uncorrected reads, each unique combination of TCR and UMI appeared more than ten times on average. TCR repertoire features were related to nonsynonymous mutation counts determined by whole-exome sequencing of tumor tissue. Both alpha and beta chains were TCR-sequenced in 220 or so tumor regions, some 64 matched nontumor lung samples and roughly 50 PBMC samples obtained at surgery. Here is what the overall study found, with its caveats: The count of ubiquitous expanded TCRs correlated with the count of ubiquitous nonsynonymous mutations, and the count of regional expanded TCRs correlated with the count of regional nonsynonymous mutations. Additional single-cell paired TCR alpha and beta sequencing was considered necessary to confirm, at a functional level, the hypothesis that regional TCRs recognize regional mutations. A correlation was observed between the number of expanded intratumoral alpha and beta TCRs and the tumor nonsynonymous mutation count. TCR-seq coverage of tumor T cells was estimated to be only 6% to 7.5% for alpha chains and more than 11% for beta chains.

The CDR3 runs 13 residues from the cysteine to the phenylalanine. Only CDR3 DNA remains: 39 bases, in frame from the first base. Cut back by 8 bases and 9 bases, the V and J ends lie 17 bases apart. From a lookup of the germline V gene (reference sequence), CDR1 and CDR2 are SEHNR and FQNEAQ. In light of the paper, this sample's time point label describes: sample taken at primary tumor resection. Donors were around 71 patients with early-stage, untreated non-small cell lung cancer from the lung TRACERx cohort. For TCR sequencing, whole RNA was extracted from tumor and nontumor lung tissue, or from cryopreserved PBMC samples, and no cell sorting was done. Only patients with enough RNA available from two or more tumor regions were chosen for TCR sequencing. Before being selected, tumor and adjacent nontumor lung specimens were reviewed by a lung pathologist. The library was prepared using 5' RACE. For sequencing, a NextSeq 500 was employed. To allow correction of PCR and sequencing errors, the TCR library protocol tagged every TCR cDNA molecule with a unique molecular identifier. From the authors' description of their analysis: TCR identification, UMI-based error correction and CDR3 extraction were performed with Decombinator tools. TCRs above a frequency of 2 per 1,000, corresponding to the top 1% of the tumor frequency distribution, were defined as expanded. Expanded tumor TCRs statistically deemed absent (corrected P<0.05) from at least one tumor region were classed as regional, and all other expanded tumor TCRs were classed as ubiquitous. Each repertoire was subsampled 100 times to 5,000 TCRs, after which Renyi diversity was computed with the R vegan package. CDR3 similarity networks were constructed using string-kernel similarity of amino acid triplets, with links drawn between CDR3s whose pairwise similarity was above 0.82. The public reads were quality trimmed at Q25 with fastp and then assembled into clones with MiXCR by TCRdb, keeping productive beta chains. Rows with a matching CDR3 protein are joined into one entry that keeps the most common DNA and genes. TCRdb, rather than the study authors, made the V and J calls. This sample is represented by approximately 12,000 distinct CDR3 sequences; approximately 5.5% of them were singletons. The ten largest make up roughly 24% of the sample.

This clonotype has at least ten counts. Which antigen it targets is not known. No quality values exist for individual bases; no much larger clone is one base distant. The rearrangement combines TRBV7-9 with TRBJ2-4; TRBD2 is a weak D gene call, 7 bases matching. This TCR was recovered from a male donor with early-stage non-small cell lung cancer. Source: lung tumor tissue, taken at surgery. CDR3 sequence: CASFPQGGGIQYF. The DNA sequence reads TGTGCCAGCTTCCCCCAAGGGGGGGGCATTCAGTACTTC.